This T cell receptor beta chain was observed in a study of blood T cell repertoires in COVID-19. Overall study: From the United States, Italy and Spain came samples of acute and convalescent COVID-19. PBMCs, B-cell-depleted T cells, or T cells were the source of the cDNA or gDNA that made up the material.

Per the study methods: Amplification of reference gene primers provided the estimated nucleated cell counts. The repertoire was sequenced with immunoSEQ multiplex PCR; TCRdb's copy has only in-frame clones and lacks some. Clonal size and the V and J genes are those of that table, whereas D and trimming came from the DNA. Counted here are 90,000 or so clones, roughly nine tenths occurring once; the ten biggest clones make up about 1.8%. This CDR3 is built from 14 residues. Per the germline V gene, CDR1 is SNHLY and CDR2 is FYNNEI. V was clipped by 2 bases and J by 9 bases; unmatched bases: 8. The V and J genes are TRBV2 and TRBJ2-5; 8 bases are a match to TRBD2. The source is a human donor with active COVID-19. The donor label of this sample is uncertain. Material for sequencing was peripheral blood. DNA of the CDR3: TGTGCCAGCAGTGAAAGGCGGGGGGACCAAGCCCAGTACTTC. Its protein is CASSERRGDQAQYF.